This T cell receptor (beta chain) was obtained from a study of blood T cells in healthy people across ages. The authors ran a second PCR of about 7 to 11 cycles using a sample-barcoded 5' primer and a J-beta primer mix. Using its own MiXCR run on the 5' RACE reads, TCRdb lists one record per CDR3 protein. The table lists around 1.5 million distinct CDR3 sequences, 35% to 45% of them singletons, with roughly 8.2% in the top ten. The V gene's germline CDR1 is MNHEY and CDR2 SMNVEV (reference sequence). The CDR3 runs 14 residues. Total RNA, at least 5.5 micrograms per sample, was extracted from PBMCs. Concerning this clonotype: A read error may produce the germline difference seen at one junction end.

This chain connects TRBV27 to TRBJ2-3; D may be TRBD1 (6 bases). The clonotype comes from a woman aged 18 to 35 in good health. Material: blood. In DNA, the CDR3 is TGTGCCAGCACCACAGGGTTCTTCACAGAGACGCAGTATTTT. It yields the protein CASTTGFFTETQYF.